What follows are 25 T cell receptor beta chains derived from one specimen sequenced in a study of T cells in Graves' hyperthyroidism and ophthalmopathy. The source material, RNA transcripts, was used to amplify TCR beta CDR3 regions. First-round RT-PCR of the TCR CDR3 relied on the HTBI primer set. TCRdb re-derived calls from the multiplex PCR reads in MiXCR, one entry per CDR3 protein. The table has 300,000 or so distinct CDR3 sequences, approximately 17% seen once. Sequences were obtained from blood. The receptors shown here come from a man between 25 and 39 years old with Graves' hyperthyroidism.

This clonotype was counted at least ten times. This sequence joins TRBV28 and TRBJ1-5; D is unresolved. The CDR3 is 16 amino acids. V lost 1 base and J lost 1, with 11 bases in between. CDR1 is MDHEN and CDR2 is SYDVKM in the germline V gene. CDR3 in amino acids: CASSLYIGESNQPQHF. CDR3 coding DNA: TGTGCCAGCAGTTTATATATTGGGGAGAGCAATCAGCCCCAGCATTTT.

This clonotype has only a few counts. The gene calls are TRBV6-2 or TRBV6-3 and TRBJ2-1, with D tentatively TRBD2 (5 bases). Trimming took off 2 bases at V and 6 bases at J, with 14 bases between the two ends. The CDR3 is 15 residues long. CDR1 and CDR2 from the germline V gene are MNHEY and SVGEGT. CDR3 in DNA: TGTGCCAGCAGTTACCCCCCCTTCGGGGTCAATGAGCAGTTCTTC. Amino acid sequence: CASSYPPFGVNEQFF.

This clonotype was counted many times. V gene TRBV6-2 or TRBV6-3 combines with J gene TRBJ2-5; 8 nucleotides line up with TRBD1. J was trimmed by 2 bases and V by 4 bases; bases with no gene match: 6. This CDR3 contains 15 residues. Germline CDR1 is MNHEY and CDR2 is SVGEGT. The CDR3 nucleotides read TGTGCCAGCAGTTTCAGGGGGCTCGGACAAGAGACCCAGTACTTC. Protein: CASSFRGLGQETQYF.

This rearrangement joins TRBV28 to TRBJ1-5; D remains ambiguous. Trimming cost V 7 bases and J 15 bases, with 19 bases left between them. The CDR3 consists of 12 residues. Germline values: CDR1 MDHEN, CDR2 SYDVKM. The CDR3 region is CASTPLGSPRHF. The CDR3 nucleotides are TGTGCCAGCACCCCCCTGGGCAGTCCTAGGCATTTT.

The V call is TRBV29-1, the J call TRBJ2-7; TRBD2 matches at 12 bases. The junction had 11 bases not matched to a gene; V was cut back by 4 bases and J by 4 bases. In germline, CDR1 is SQVTM, CDR2 ANQGSEA. The CDR3 loop spans 16 amino acids. CDR3 DNA: TGCAGCGTTGGAAAGTTGACTAGCGGGAGAGGTTACGAGCAGTACTTC. Its translation is CSVGKLTSGRGYEQYF.

This clonotype was observed a handful of times. CDR3 sequence reads: CASKDRGETEAFF. The CDR3 DNA is TGTGCCAGCAAGGACAGGGGGGAAACTGAAGCTTTCTTT. The V and J genes are TRBV2 and TRBJ1-1, with 10 bases matching TRBD1. The germline V gene encodes CDR1 SNHLY and CDR2 FYNNEI. This CDR3 is 13 amino acids long. After removal of 7 bases from V and 5 bases from J, the junction contained 4 bases not matched to a gene.

This clonotype was recorded many times. The chain links TRBV2 to TRBJ2-3; tentative D call: TRBD2 (5 bases). V was pared by 4 bases and J by 2 bases, with 13 bases between. CDR1 SNHLY and CDR2 FYNNEI come from the germline V gene. The CDR3 covers 15 residues. CDR3 coding DNA: TGTGCCAGCAGTGTCCCGGGGAAGTACACAGATACGCAGTATTTT. It is translated as CASSVPGKYTDTQYF.

The table lists this clonotype with many counts. The chain couples TRBV12-3 or TRBV12-4 to TRBJ1-1; no definite D call. The V end was cut by 5 bases, the J end by 8 bases, with 12 bases between. CDR3 size: 12 residues. The CDR3 is CASSIRRSEAFF. The CDR3 DNA sequence: TGTGCCAGCAGTATCAGGAGGTCCGAAGCTTTCTTT.

This clonotype occurred a few times. This may arise from a read error, as a much more abundant clone is one base away. V and J are TRBV7-3 and TRBJ2-5, with 7 positions matching TRBD1. Germline V gives CDR1 SGHTA, CDR2 FQGTGA. This CDR3 is built from 15 residues. As DNA, the CDR3 is TGTGCCAGCAGCCCCGGACCCGGGACAGAAGAGACCCAGCACTTC. Translated, it gives CASSPGPGTEETQHF.

This clonotype turned up a few times. The V and J genes are TRBV5-6 and TRBJ1-5, with TRBD1 matching over 10 bases. Germline V gives CDR1 SGHDT, CDR2 YYEEEE. J lost 6 bases, V lost 2 bases, and 5 bases had no gene match. This CDR3 comprises 15 residues. CDR3 protein: CASSFGTGALQPQHF. The CDR3 nucleotides are TGTGCCAGCAGCTTCGGGACAGGGGCTCTTCAGCCCCAGCATTTT. Using reference TRBV5-6 and TRBJ1-5 for the parts outside the CDR3, the full variable domain is DAGVTQSPTHLIKTRGQQVTLRCSPKSGHDTVSWYQQALGQGPQFIFQYYEEEERQRGNFPDRFSGHQFPNYSSELNVNALLLGDSALYLCASSFGTGALQPQHFGDGTRLSIL.

The chain has TRBV28 and TRBJ1-1; the match to TRBD1 covers 7 bases. CDR1 is MDHEN, CDR2 SYDVKM, per germline. Germline trimming cut 3 bases from V and 4 bases from J; bases unmatched to any gene: 5. This CDR3 has 14 residues. The CDR3 reads CASSLVTGSTEAFF. The CDR3 region has the DNA TGTGCCAGCAGTTTGGTGACAGGGTCCACTGAAGCTTTCTTT.

The table lists this clonotype with a few counts. The J gene is TRBJ2-3, the V gene TRBV6-2 or TRBV6-3; either TRBD1 or TRBD2 may fit D (5 bases each). The length of the CDR3 is 15 residues. The ends were cut back, 1 base at V and 0 bases at J, with 8 bases in the middle. The V gene's germline CDR1 is MNHEY and CDR2 SVGEGT. The CDR3 here is CASSYFRGSTDTQYF. CDR3 nucleotide sequence: TGTGCCAGCAGTTACTTTCGGGGCAGCACAGATACGCAGTATTTT.

This clonotype was seen more than once but under ten times. V is TRBV19 and J is TRBJ2-3; D is unclear. The germline V gene has CDR1 LNHDA and CDR2 SQIVND (reference sequence). The CDR3 totals 14 residues. V was cut by 5 bases and J by 2 bases, with 11 bases left in between. The CDR3 DNA follows: TGTGCCAGTAGTCAGGCTTTGAACACAGATACGCAGTATTTT. It encodes CASSQALNTDTQYF.

This clonotype was recorded a few times. The V gene is TRBV9, the J gene TRBJ2-2; 12 bases match TRBD2. The CDR3 totals 16 residues. Germline trimming cut 4 bases from V and 8 bases from J; bases unmatched to any gene: 9. CDR1 SGDLS and CDR2 YYNGEE come from the germline V gene. The CDR3 sequence: CASSPWTSGTSGELFF. CDR3 DNA sequence: TGTGCCAGCAGCCCATGGACTAGCGGGACTTCGGGGGAGCTGTTTTTT.

This clonotype has at least ten counts. The rearrangement uses TRBV12-3 or TRBV12-4 and TRBJ2-7, with 7 bases aligning to TRBD1. The CDR3 has 14 residues. J lost 2 bases, V lost 6 bases, and 7 bases had no gene match. DNA for the CDR3: TGTGCCAGCAGACACGACAGGGACCCCTACGAGCAGTACTTC. Residues: CASRHDRDPYEQYF.

This clonotype has ten or more counts. The rearrangement joins TRBV24-1 to TRBJ2-2; D unclear. Trimming shortened V by 8 bases and J by 3 bases, and 6 bases separated the two germline ends. The length of the CDR3 is 12 residues. CDR1 and CDR2 from the germline V gene are KGHDR and SFDVKD. CDR3 loop: CATKTYTGELFF. CDR3 coding DNA: TGTGCCACCAAGACTTACACCGGGGAGCTGTTTTTT.

J is TRBJ2-1 and V is TRBV5-1; possibly TRBD2 for D (6 bases). The CDR3 is 16 residues long. The V end was cut by 0 bases, the J end by 0 bases, with 10 bases between. Germline lookup yields CDR1 SGHRS and CDR2 YFSETQ. CDR3 region: CASSLAPTSSYNEQFF. In DNA form, the CDR3 reads TGCGCCAGCAGCTTGGCGCCGACTAGCTCCTACAATGAGCAGTTCTTC.

In this sample, this clonotype turned up many times. The chain uses TRBV12-3 or TRBV12-4 and TRBJ2-5; D might be TRBD2 (6 bases). This CDR3 contains 14 residues. V was shortened by 5 bases and J by 5 bases, with 15 bases between the two germline ends. The CDR3 protein is CASSEGTPQETQYF. As DNA, the CDR3 is TGTGCCAGCAGTGAAGGGACTCCGCAGGAGACCCAGTACTTC.

This clonotype was seen a handful of times. The chain is built from TRBV12-3 or TRBV12-4 and TRBJ2-1; a possible D gene is TRBD2 (5 bases). V gave up 6 bases and J gave up 8 bases, with 14 bases separating them. The CDR3 sequence is 13 residues long. The CDR3 reads CASRLLGVHEQFF. CDR3 bases: TGTGCCAGCAGACTACTGGGAGTGCATGAGCAGTTCTTC.

This clonotype was recorded only once. The rearrangement links TRBV11-3 to TRBJ2-2; unclear D gene. The V and J ends lost 6 bases and 15 bases respectively, with 14 bases between them. Germline CDR1 is SGHNT and CDR2 is YENEEA. The CDR3 totals 11 residues. The CDR3 protein is CASRLSNKVFF. The CDR3, as DNA: TGTGCCAGCAGACTAAGTAATAAGGTGTTTTTT.

A few counts support this clonotype. CDR3 region: CASSIKPGLAGRDEQFF. CDR3 coding DNA: TGTGCCAGTAGTATAAAACCGGGACTAGCGGGACGGGATGAGCAGTTCTTC. The chain has TRBV19 and TRBJ2-1; TRBD2 matches 13 bases. The CDR3 loop spans 17 amino acids. V was pared by 2 bases and J by 8 bases, with 9 bases of the junction left unmatched. CDR1 and CDR2 from the germline V gene are LNHDA and SQIVND (reference sequence).

This chain joins TRBV15 and TRBJ1-1; D may be TRBD1 (5 bases). Deletions cut 3 bases from V and 1 base from J, with 12 bases between. This CDR3 is 15 amino acids long. The germline gives CDR1 LNHNV, CDR2 YYDKDF (reference sequence). Here the CDR3 DNA reads TGTGCCACCAGCAGGGTCAGGGTAGAGAACACTGAAGCTTTCTTT. Residues: CATSRVRVENTEAFF.

V gene TRBV6-1 combines with J gene TRBJ2-1; D is perhaps TRBD1 (5 bases). Germline V gene sequence: CDR1 MNHNS, CDR2 SASEGT. This CDR3 is built from 13 residues. The V gene lost 6 bases and the J gene lost 8 bases, with 14 bases spanning the gap. CDR3 DNA sequence: TGTGCCAGCAGGAGACAGCCATGGGATGAGCAGTTCTTC. Its protein product is CASRRQPWDEQFF.

Many counts were recorded for this clonotype. The chain employs TRBV28 and TRBJ2-1; D possibly uses TRBD1 or TRBD2 (6 bases each). This CDR3 contains 24 residues. Germline V lookup: CDR1 MDHEN, CDR2 SYDVKM. Trimming removed 2 bases at V and 4 bases at J, with 39 bases between. Here the CDR3 DNA reads TGTGCCAGCAGTTTAAGGGGGGTCCCCTCCACTACCCTACCATCGACCTTTTATTACAATGAGCAGTTCTTC. It is translated as CASSLRGVPSTTLPSTFYYNEQFF.

This clonotype was counted ten times or more. The chain employs TRBV9 and TRBJ2-7, with D possibly matching TRBD2 (6 bases). The germline CDR1 and CDR2 sequences are SGDLS and YYNGEE. Trimming took 4 bases from V and 7 from J, leaving 24 bases between them. The CDR3 has 16 amino acids. The CDR3 nucleotides are TGTGCCAGCAGCCCCTTGGGTACTAGCTCGACCGGGGAGCAGTACTTC. Its translation: CASSPLGTSSTGEQYF.